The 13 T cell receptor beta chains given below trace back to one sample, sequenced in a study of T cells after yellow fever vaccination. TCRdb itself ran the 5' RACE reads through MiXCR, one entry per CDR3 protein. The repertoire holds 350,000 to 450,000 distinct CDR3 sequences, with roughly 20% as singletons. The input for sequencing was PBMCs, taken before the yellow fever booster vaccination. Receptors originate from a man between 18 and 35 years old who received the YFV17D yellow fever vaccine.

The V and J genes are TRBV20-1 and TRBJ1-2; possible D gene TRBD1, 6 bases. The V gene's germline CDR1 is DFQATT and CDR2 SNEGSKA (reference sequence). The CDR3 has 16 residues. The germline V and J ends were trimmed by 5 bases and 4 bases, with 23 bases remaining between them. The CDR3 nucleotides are TGCAGTGCTGTCGCCCTTGGGGGGGGCGGGAGCTATGGCTACACCTTC. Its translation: CSAVALGGGGSYGYTF.

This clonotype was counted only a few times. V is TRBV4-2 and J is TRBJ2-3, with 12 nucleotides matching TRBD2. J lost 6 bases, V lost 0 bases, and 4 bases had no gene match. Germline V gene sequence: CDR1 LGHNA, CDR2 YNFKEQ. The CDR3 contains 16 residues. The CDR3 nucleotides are TGTGCCAGCAGCCAAGAATCCACTAGCGGGGGGGATACGCAGTATTTT. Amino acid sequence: CASSQESTSGGDTQYF.

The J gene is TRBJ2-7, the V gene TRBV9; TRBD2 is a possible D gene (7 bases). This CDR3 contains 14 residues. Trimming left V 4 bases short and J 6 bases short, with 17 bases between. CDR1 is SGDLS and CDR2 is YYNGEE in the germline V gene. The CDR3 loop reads CASSPPGGSSEQYF. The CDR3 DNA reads TGTGCCAGCAGCCCTCCGGGGGGCAGTAGCGAGCAGTACTTC.

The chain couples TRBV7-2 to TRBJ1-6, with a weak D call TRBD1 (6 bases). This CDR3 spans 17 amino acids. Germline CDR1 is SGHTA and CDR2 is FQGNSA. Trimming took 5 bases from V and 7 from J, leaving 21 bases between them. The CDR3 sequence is CASSQRGGGWGNSPLHF. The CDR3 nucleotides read TGTGCCAGCAGCCAACGAGGGGGGGGCTGGGGAAATTCACCCCTCCACTTT.

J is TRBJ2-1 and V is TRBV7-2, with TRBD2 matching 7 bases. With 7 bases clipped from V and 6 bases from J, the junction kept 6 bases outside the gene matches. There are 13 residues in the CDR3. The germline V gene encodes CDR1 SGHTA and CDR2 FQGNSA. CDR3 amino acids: CASTPRGVNEQFF. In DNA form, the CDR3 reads TGTGCCAGCACCCCCCGGGGGGTCAATGAGCAGTTCTTC. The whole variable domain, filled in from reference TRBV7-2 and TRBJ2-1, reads GAGVSQSPSNKVTEKGKDVELRCDPISGHTALYWYRQSLGQGLEFLIYFQGNSAPDKSGLPSDRFSAERTGGSVSTLTIQRTQQEDSAVYLCASTPRGVNEQFFGPGTRLTVL.

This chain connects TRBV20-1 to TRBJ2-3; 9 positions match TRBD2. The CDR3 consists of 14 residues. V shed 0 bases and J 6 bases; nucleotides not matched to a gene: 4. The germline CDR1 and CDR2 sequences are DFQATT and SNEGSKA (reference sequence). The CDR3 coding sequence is TGCAGTGCTAGAGATAGCGGGGGAGGGGATACGCAGTATTTT. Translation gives CSARDSGGGDTQYF.

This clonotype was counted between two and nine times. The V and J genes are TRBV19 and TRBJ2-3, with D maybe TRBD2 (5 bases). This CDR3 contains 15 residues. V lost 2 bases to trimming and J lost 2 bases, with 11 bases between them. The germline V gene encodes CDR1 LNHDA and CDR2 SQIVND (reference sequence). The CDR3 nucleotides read TGTGCCAGTAGTATATTGGGCGGGCTCACAGATACGCAGTATTTT. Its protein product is CASSILGGLTDTQYF.

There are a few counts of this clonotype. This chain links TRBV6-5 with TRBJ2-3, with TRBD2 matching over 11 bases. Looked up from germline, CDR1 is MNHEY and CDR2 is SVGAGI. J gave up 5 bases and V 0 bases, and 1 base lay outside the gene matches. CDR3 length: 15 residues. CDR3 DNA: TGTGCCAGCAGTTACTCTGGGACTAGCGGAGATACGCAGTATTTT. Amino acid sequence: CASSYSGTSGDTQYF.

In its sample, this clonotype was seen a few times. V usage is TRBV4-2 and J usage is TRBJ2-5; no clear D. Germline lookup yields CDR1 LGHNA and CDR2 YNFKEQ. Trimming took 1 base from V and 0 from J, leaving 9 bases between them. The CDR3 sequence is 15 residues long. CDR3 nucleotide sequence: TGTGCCAGCAGCCAAGGGGTCTCGAACCAAGAGACCCAGTACTTC. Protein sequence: CASSQGVSNQETQYF.

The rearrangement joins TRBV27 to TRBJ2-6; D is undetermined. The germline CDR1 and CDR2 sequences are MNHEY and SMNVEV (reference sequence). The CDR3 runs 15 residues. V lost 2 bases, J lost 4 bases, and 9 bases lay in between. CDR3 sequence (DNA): TGTGCCAGCAGTTTAGTCGCGGTGGGGGCCAACGTCCTGACTTTC. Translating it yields CASSLVAVGANVLTF. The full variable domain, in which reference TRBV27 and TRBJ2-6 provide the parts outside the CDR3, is EAQVTQNPRYLITVTGKKLTVTCSQNMNHEYMSWYRQDPGLGLRQIYYSMNVEVTDKGDVPEGYKVSRKEKRNFPLILESPSPNQTSLYFCASSLVAVGANVLTFGAGSRLTVL.

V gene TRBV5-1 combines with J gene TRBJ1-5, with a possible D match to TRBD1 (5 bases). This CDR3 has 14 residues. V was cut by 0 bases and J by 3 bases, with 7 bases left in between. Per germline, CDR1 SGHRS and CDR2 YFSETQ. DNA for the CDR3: TGCGCCAGCAGCTTGGAGGGGCTCAATCAGCCCCAGCATTTT. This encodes CASSLEGLNQPQHF. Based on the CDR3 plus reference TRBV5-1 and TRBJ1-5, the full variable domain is KAGVTQTPRYLIKTRGQQVTLSCSPISGHRSVSWYQQTPGQGLQFLFEYFSETQRNKGNFPGRFSGRQFSNSRSEMNVSTLELGDSALYLCASSLEGLNQPQHFGDGTRLSIL.

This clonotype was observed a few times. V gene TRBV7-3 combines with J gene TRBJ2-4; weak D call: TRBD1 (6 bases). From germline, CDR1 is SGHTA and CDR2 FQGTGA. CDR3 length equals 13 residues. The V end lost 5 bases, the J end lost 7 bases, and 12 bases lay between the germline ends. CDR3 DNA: TGTGCCAGCAGCCCGGACAGAAATAACATTCAGTACTTC. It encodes CASSPDRNNIQYF.

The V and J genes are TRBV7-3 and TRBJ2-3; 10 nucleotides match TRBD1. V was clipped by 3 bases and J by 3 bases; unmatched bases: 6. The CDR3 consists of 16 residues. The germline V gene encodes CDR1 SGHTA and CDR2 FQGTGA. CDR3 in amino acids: CASSLTGGASTDTQYF. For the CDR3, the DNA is TGTGCCAGCAGCTTGACAGGGGGCGCATCAACAGATACGCAGTATTTT.